This T cell receptor (beta chain) was captured in a study of blood T cell repertoires in COVID-19. The CDR3 totals 15 residues. Germline CDR1 reads SGHDT; CDR2 reads YYEEEE. The junction had 6 bases not matched to a gene; V was cut back by 4 bases and J by 2 bases. The method was immunoSEQ multiplex PCR; TCRdb's version includes in-frame clones alone and lacks a portion of them. The sample lists 95,000 to 100,000 clones; 70% to 90% were seen once. Seattle patient enrollment occurred during active infection, with longitudinal follow-up thereafter. The V call is TRBV5-6, the J call TRBJ1-2; 9 positions match TRBD1. The clonotype was recovered from a human donor with COVID-19, enrolled during active disease. The donor label of this sample is uncertain. Specimen: peripheral blood. CDR3 DNA sequence: TGTGCCAGCAGCCGTCCCGGGACAGGGAACTATGGCTACACCTTC. Translated, it gives CASSRPGTGNYGYTF. The variable domain in full, completed from reference TRBV5-6 and TRBJ1-2, reads DAGVTQSPTHLIKTRGQQVTLRCSPKSGHDTVSWYQQALGQGPQFIFQYYEEEERQRGNFPDRFSGHQFPNYSSELNVNALLLGDSALYLCASSRPGTGNYGYTFGSGTRLTVV.